This TCR beta chain was captured by sequencing in a study of OX40 agonist ivuxolimab in advanced cancers. Overall study: The patients' treatment was ivuxolimab, an agonistic anti-OX40 (CD134) antibody.

Sequenced by immunoSEQ multiplex PCR; TCRdb stores in-frame clones only, minus some. The sample carries more than 70,000 clones, around 93% recorded once. Material: CD4+ or CD8+ T cells sorted from blood, obtained in a trial of the OX40 agonist ivuxolimab. This receptor was obtained from an adult with an advanced solid tumor such as melanoma, head and neck, liver or kidney cancer.

DNA for the CDR3: TGTGCCAGCAGCTTAGGGGACCTTGGGACAGGCCCCTATGGCTACACCTTC. Protein sequence: CASSLGDLGTGPYGYTF. The chain joins TRBV7-9 to TRBJ1-2, with TRBD1 matching over 8 bases. J gave up 4 bases and V 1 base, and 11 bases lay outside the gene matches. The CDR3 has 17 residues. The germline CDR1 and CDR2 sequences are SEHNR and FQNEAQ (reference sequence).